Shown below are 21 T cell receptor beta chains from a single sample sequenced in a study of cytomegalovirus exposure and HLA in healthy donors. In the PCR, 60 Vbeta and 13 Jbeta primers were used. Generated by immunoSEQ multiplex PCR, the TCRdb table keeps only in-frame clones and is missing some. The data show approximately 150,000 clones, 70% to 80% seen once. The material sequenced was PBMCs. Receptor source: a woman under 40 in good health and CMV-seropositive.

The CDR3 spells CASSEAGRWDRGGYGYTF. CDR3 nucleotide sequence: TGTGCCAGCAGTGAAGCCGGTCGTTGGGACAGGGGTGGCTATGGCTACACCTTC. This sequence joins TRBV6-1 and TRBJ1-2, with 10 nucleotides matching TRBD1. V lost 0 bases and J lost 4; bases outside the gene matches: 11. Germline loops: CDR1 MNHNS, CDR2 SASEGT. This CDR3 comprises 18 residues.

This clone was detected once. CDR3 region: CASSTSGRNTGELFF. The CDR3 region has the DNA TGTGCCAGCAGCACTAGCGGGAGAAACACCGGGGAGCTGTTTTTT. The V gene is TRBV9, the J gene TRBJ2-2, with TRBD2 matching 11 bases. V shed 4 bases, J shed 2 bases, and the junction held 1 base outside the gene matches. There are 15 residues in the CDR3. Per germline, CDR1 SGDLS and CDR2 YYNGEE.

This chain joins TRBV4-2 and TRBJ2-5, with unresolved D. The J call may be incorrect, as the DNA end agrees better with TRBJ2-7. CDR1 LGHNA and CDR2 YNFKEQ come from the germline V gene. The CDR3 consists of 12 residues. CDR3 sequence reads: CASSQGGYEQYF. The CDR3 DNA follows: TGTGCCAGCAGCCAAGGGGGCTACGAGCAGTACTTC.

This clone has a single count. V is TRBV5-1 and J is TRBJ2-2, with TRBD2 matching over 14 bases. The trim removed 4 bases at V and 7 bases at J, leaving 9 bases unmatched. CDR3 length: 17 residues. Germline CDR1 is SGHRS and CDR2 is YFSETQ. CDR3 sequence (DNA): TGCGCCAGCAGCGTGGGACTAGCGGGAGATCCGGGCGGGGAGCTGTTTTTT. Translated, it gives CASSVGLAGDPGGELFF.

The CDR3 region has the DNA TGTGCCAGCAGTTCAGGGTCCCAAGAGACCCAGTACTTC. The encoded protein is CASSSGSQETQYF. V is TRBV6-5 and J is TRBJ2-5, with a weak D call TRBD1 (5 bases). The CDR3 consists of 13 residues. With 4 bases removed from V and 1 base from J, the gap between germline ends came to 7 bases. Germline V gives CDR1 MNHEY, CDR2 SVGAGI.

This clone showed up just once. This rearrangement joins TRBV28 to TRBJ2-5; 12 bases align to TRBD2. Per the germline V gene, CDR1 is MDHEN and CDR2 is SYDVKM. There are 16 residues in the CDR3. The V segment lost 6 bases and the J segment 2 bases; nucleotides outside the gene matches: 7. Here the CDR3 DNA reads TGTGCCAGCAGCCTGACTAGCGGGAGTGGACAAGAGACCCAGTACTTC. Protein sequence: CASSLTSGSGQETQYF.

V usage is TRBV27 and J usage is TRBJ2-7; 8 nucleotides line up with TRBD2. The germline CDR1 and CDR2 sequences are MNHEY and SMNVEV (reference sequence). The CDR3 loop spans 14 amino acids. Germline trimming cut 8 bases from V and 1 base from J; bases unmatched to any gene: 7. The CDR3 sequence: CASRTLAGSYEQYF. The DNA of the CDR3 is TGTGCCAGCCGTACCTTAGCGGGATCCTACGAGCAGTACTTC.

The V gene is TRBV5-8, the J gene TRBJ2-2; possible D gene TRBD2, 6 bases. CDR1 and CDR2 from the germline V gene are SGHTS and YDEGEE. V dropped 4 bases and J dropped 5 bases, with 15 bases sitting between them. The CDR3 is 15 residues long. The DNA of the CDR3 is TGTGCCAGCAGCGCGGACTGGACTAATACCGGGGAGCTGTTTTTT. As protein: CASSADWTNTGELFF.

The chain couples TRBV30 to TRBJ1-4; 7 nucleotides match TRBD1. CDR1 and CDR2 from the germline V gene are GTSNPN and SVGIG (reference sequence). This CDR3 has 12 residues. Trimming took 5 bases from V and 8 from J; bases not matched to a gene: 5. CDR3 protein: CAWGTVEEKLFF. CDR3 DNA sequence: TGTGCCTGGGGGACAGTGGAGGAAAAACTGTTTTTT. Looking up the rest from reference TRBV30 and TRBJ1-4 gives the full variable domain: SQTIHQWPATLVQPVGSPLSLECTVEGTSNPNLYWYRQAAGRGLQLLFYSVGIGQISSEVPQNLSASRPQDRQFILSSKKLLLSDSGFYLCAWGTVEEKLFFGSGTQLSVL.

This clone has just a few counts. V and J are TRBV7-2 and TRBJ2-6, with 7 bases matching TRBD1. Germline CDR1 and CDR2: SGHTA and FQGNSA. This CDR3 is 14 amino acids long. Unmatched junction bases numbered 7, after V lost 4 bases and J lost 10 bases. The CDR3 nucleotides are TGTGCCAGCAGCTCCGACAGGGTAATAAACGTCCTGACTTTC. This translates into CASSSDRVINVLTF.

V and J are TRBV7-3 and TRBJ1-2; possibly TRBD1 for D (6 bases). The V end was cut by 5 bases, the J end by 7 bases, with 23 bases between. Germline CDR1 is SGHTA and CDR2 is FQGTGA. The CDR3 has 16 amino acids. Here the CDR3 reads CASSPHSQGTLLGYTF. CDR3 sequence (DNA): TGTGCCAGCAGCCCGCATTCACAGGGTACGCTCCTTGGCTACACCTTC.

The chain carries TRBV7-9 and TRBJ2-7; 10 positions match TRBD2. The CDR3 totals 15 residues. Germline loops: CDR1 SEHNR, CDR2 FQNEAQ (reference sequence). Unmatched junction bases numbered 10, after V lost 4 bases and J lost 7 bases. The CDR3 sequence: CASSSPGTSAREQYF. For the CDR3, the DNA is TGTGCCAGCAGCTCCCCCGGGACTAGCGCTAGGGAGCAGTACTTC.

The V and J genes are TRBV9 and TRBJ2-1; 12 bases line up with TRBD2. The germline V gene encodes CDR1 SGDLS and CDR2 YYNGEE. V lost 3 bases to trimming and J lost 4 bases; unmatched junction nucleotides: 2. The CDR3 sequence is 15 residues long. The CDR3 loop reads CASSETSGSYNEQFF. The CDR3 DNA is TGTGCCAGCAGCGAGACTAGCGGGAGTTACAATGAGCAGTTCTTC.

The sample holds a few counts of this clone. The chain couples TRBV11-3 to TRBJ2-3; D uncertain. The germline gives CDR1 SGHNT, CDR2 YENEEA. Trimming removed 5 bases from V and 4 bases from J, with 16 bases in between. This CDR3 is 15 amino acids long. The CDR3 nucleotides are TGTGCCAGCAGCCTAGGGCTTCAGCGATCAGATACGCAGTATTTT. It encodes CASSLGLQRSDTQYF.

This clone was seen more than once but under ten times. V usage is TRBV14 and J usage is TRBJ2-1; 8 bases are a match to TRBD1. Unmatched junction bases numbered 13, after V lost 3 bases and J lost 6 bases. CDR1 SGHDN and CDR2 FVKESK come from the germline V gene. The CDR3 sequence is 17 residues long. In DNA, the CDR3 is TGTGCCAGCAGCCAGAGCAAGGGCAACAGGGGGATCAATGAGCAGTTCTTC. Residues: CASSQSKGNRGINEQFF.

The chain recombines TRBV28 with TRBJ1-5; maybe TRBD1 (5 bases). From germline, CDR1 is MDHEN and CDR2 SYDVKM. This CDR3 contains 13 residues. The V gene lost 10 bases and the J gene lost 6 bases, with 16 bases spanning the gap. The CDR3 bases are TGTGCCACGGGGGGGTGGGGCCCTCAGCCCCAGCATTTT. Translating gives CATGGWGPQPQHF.

The chain uses TRBV7-9 and TRBJ2-6; maybe TRBD1 (6 bases). Trimming removed 8 bases from V and 0 bases from J, with 11 bases in between. Germline-derived CDR1 and CDR2 are SEHNR and FQNEAQ (reference sequence). This CDR3 contains 15 residues. CDR3 loop: CASPRGSSGANVLTF. CDR3 DNA sequence: TGTGCCAGCCCGAGGGGGTCCTCTGGGGCCAACGTCCTGACTTTC.

The V gene is TRBV6-5, the J gene TRBJ1-2, with D unresolved. The CDR3 consists of 12 residues. Germline V lookup: CDR1 MNHEY, CDR2 SVGAGI. V was pared by 4 bases and J by 8 bases, with 11 bases between. CDR3: CASSSRFMGYTF. As DNA, the CDR3 is TGTGCCAGCAGTTCTCGTTTTATGGGCTACACCTTC.

The rearrangement uses TRBV27 and TRBJ2-1; TRBD2 might be the D (6 bases). The CDR3 runs 15 residues. The V end was cut by 7 bases, the J end by 5 bases, with 18 bases between. In germline, CDR1 is MNHEY, CDR2 SMNVEV (reference sequence). CDR3 residues: CASTLGGVLNNEQFF. The CDR3 coding sequence is TGTGCCAGCACCCTAGGAGGGGTCCTCAACAATGAGCAGTTCTTC.

The J gene is TRBJ2-1, the V gene TRBV6-1, with 9 bases fitting TRBD1. The trim removed 8 bases at V and 16 bases at J, leaving 15 bases unmatched. CDR3 length: 13 residues. Germline CDR1 MNHNS, CDR2 SASEGT. The chain's CDR3 is CASERGAGQGKFF. CDR3 sequence (DNA): TGTGCCAGCGAAAGAGGGGCGGGACAGGGAAAATTCTTC.

The chain employs TRBV6-5 and TRBJ2-7, with a weak D call TRBD2 (7 bases). The V end lost 11 bases, the J end lost 5 bases, and 19 bases lay between the germline ends. This CDR3 is 13 amino acids long. The germline V gene encodes CDR1 MNHEY and CDR2 SVGAGI. DNA of the CDR3: TGTGCCTGCCAAAGGGGGGGCGCGAACGAGCAGTACTTC. It codes for CACQRGGANEQYF.